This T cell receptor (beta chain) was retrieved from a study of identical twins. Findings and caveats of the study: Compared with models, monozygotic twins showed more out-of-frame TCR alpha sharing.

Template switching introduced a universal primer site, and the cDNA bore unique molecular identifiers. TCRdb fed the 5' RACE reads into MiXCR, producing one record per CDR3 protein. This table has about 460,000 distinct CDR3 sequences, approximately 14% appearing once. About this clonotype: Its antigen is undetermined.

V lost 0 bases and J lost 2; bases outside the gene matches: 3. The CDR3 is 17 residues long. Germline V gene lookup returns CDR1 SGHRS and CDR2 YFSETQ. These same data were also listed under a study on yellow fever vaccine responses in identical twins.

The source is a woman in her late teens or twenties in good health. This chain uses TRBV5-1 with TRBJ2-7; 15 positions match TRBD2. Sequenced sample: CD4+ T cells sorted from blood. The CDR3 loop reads CASSLGRTSGRAYEQYF. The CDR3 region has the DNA TGCGCCAGCAGCTTGGGTCGGACTAGCGGGAGGGCCTACGAGCAGTACTTC. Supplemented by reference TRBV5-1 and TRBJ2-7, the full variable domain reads KAGVTQTPRYLIKTRGQQVTLSCSPISGHRSVSWYQQTPGQGLQFLFEYFSETQRNKGNFPGRFSGRQFSNSRSEMNVSTLELGDSALYLCASSLGRTSGRAYEQYFGPGTRLTVT.